The 14 T cell receptor beta chains reported below all come from one sample, sequenced in a study of CD8 T cells in Susac syndrome. After extraction with the RNeasy kit, 0.5 to 1 ug of the RNA was reverse transcribed using random hexamers. TCRdb passed the immunoSEQ multiplex PCR reads through MiXCR, listing each CDR3 protein once. Of about 190,000 distinct CDR3 sequences listed, approximately 95% are singletons. Material: CD8+ T cells from PBMCs. These receptors were taken from a human donor with Susac syndrome.

The V gene is TRBV20-1, the J gene TRBJ2-5; a weak D match, TRBD2 (7 bases). The CDR3 consists of 12 residues. With 3 bases removed from V and 5 bases from J, the gap between germline ends came to 10 bases. The germline CDR1 and CDR2 sequences are DFQATT and SNEGSKA (reference sequence). The DNA of the CDR3 is TGCAGTGCTAGTGAGGGGGGGGAGACCCAGTACTTC. Protein: CSASEGGETQYF.

The rearrangement links TRBV3-1 to TRBJ2-1, with D perhaps matching TRBD2 (7 bases). Germline values: CDR1 LGHDT, CDR2 YNNKEL (reference sequence). Between the trimmed V and J ends, which lost 1 base and 5 bases, there was a span of 18 bases. This CDR3 is 17 amino acids long. The CDR3 DNA follows: TGTGCCAGCAGCCAAGTGGGCGGGGGCAACCCCCACAATGAGCAGTTCTTC. It is translated as CASSQVGGGNPHNEQFF.

The chain is built from TRBV19 and TRBJ2-2; TRBD2 matches at 8 bases. Germline V gene lookup returns CDR1 LNHDA and CDR2 SQIVND (reference sequence). The CDR3 runs 15 residues. V lost 7 bases to trimming and J lost 6 bases; unmatched junction nucleotides: 10. The CDR3 DNA follows: TGTGCCAGTACGGAACGGGGGGGCCGGGCCGGGGAGCTGTTTTTT. Translation gives CASTERGGRAGELFF.

The chain has TRBV19 and TRBJ1-1, with no clear D. Germline CDR1 LNHDA, CDR2 SQIVND (reference sequence). The CDR3 loop spans 15 amino acids. V lost 4 bases to trimming and J lost 3 bases, with 15 bases between them. The CDR3 DNA follows: TGTGCCAGTAGTACATGGGCCGAACGCCACACTGAAGCTTTCTTT. Translated, it gives CASSTWAERHTEAFF.

The sample holds one count of this clonotype. This chain links TRBV13 with TRBJ2-1; TRBD1 matches at 8 bases. The CDR3 length is 16 residues. Trimming removed 1 base from V and 8 bases from J; junction bases left unmatched: 10. The germline CDR1 and CDR2 sequences are PRHDT and FYEKMQ (reference sequence). The DNA of the CDR3 is TGTGCCAGCAGCTTAGAGTGGTCAGGGGGCGCTTATGAGCAGTTCTTC. Protein: CASSLEWSGGAYEQFF.

The rearrangement joins TRBV4-1 to TRBJ2-1, with 10 nucleotides matching TRBD1. V lost 2 bases, J lost 7 bases, and 11 bases stayed unmatched. Per germline, CDR1 MGHRA and CDR2 YSYEKL. The CDR3 contains 17 residues. The CDR3 coding sequence is TGCGCCAGCAGCCAATCTACCCTCGGGACAGGGGATAATGAGCAGTTCTTC. This gives the protein CASSQSTLGTGDNEQFF.

The chain couples TRBV12-3 or TRBV12-4 to TRBJ1-5, with a tentative D call TRBD1 (6 bases). CDR3 size: 14 residues. Between the trimmed V and J ends, which lost 6 bases and 2 bases, there was a span of 11 bases. This CDR3 reads CASSRGFGNQPQHF. The DNA of the CDR3 is TGTGCCAGCAGCAGGGGTTTTGGCAATCAGCCCCAGCATTTT.

The chain couples TRBV5-4 to TRBJ2-7; 11 bases line up with TRBD2. The CDR3 covers 18 residues. J was trimmed by 4 bases and V by 1 base; bases with no gene match: 13. Germline assignment: CDR1 SGHNT and CDR2 YYREEE (reference sequence). The CDR3 bases are TGTGCCAGCAGCTTGTCTGGGCTAGCGGGAGGTCCCCCTTACGAGCAGTACTTC. Translating it yields CASSLSGLAGGPPYEQYF.

CDR3 DNA sequence: TGTGCCAGCAGCCATCATCTAGGGTTGAGGTTCCAAGAGACCCAGTACTTC. This gives the protein CASSHHLGLRFQETQYF. V and J are TRBV14 and TRBJ2-5; no reliable D call. Germline V lookup: CDR1 SGHDN, CDR2 FVKESK. Trimming removed 3 bases from V and 1 base from J, with 18 bases in between. The CDR3 is 17 amino acids.

The chain recombines TRBV20-1 with TRBJ1-2; no firm D call. The CDR3 consists of 13 residues. V was cut by 2 bases and J by 6 bases, with 13 bases left in between. Germline V lookup: CDR1 DFQATT, CDR2 SNEGSKA (reference sequence). CDR3 sequence reads: CSARIGFEDGYTF. CDR3 sequence (DNA): TGCAGTGCTAGAATAGGGTTTGAAGATGGCTACACCTTC.

The J gene is TRBJ2-2, the V gene TRBV2; D call uncertain. Germline values: CDR1 SNHLY, CDR2 FYNNEI. Deletions cut 4 bases from V and 5 bases from J, with 11 bases between. This CDR3 comprises 14 residues. CDR3 in DNA: TGTGCCAGCAGTGGAGTCCTGGGAACCGGGGAGCTGTTTTTT. It encodes CASSGVLGTGELFF.

This clonotype came up a few times. The V call is TRBV7-9, the J call TRBJ2-3, with TRBD2 matching 8 bases. The CDR3 runs to 16 residues. The junction had 10 bases not matched to a gene; V was cut back by 5 bases and J by 3 bases. Germline-derived CDR1 and CDR2 are SEHNR and FQNEAQ (reference sequence). Here the CDR3 reads CASSPPGLAGTDTQYF. The CDR3 bases are TGTGCCAGCAGCCCCCCCGGGCTAGCGGGTACAGATACGCAGTATTTT. The entire variable domain, with the rest obtained from reference TRBV7-9 and TRBJ2-3, is as follows: DTGVSQNPRHKITKRGQNVTFRCDPISEHNRLYWYRQTLGQGPEFLTYFQNEAQLEKSRLLSDRFSAERPKGSFSTLEIQRTEQGDSAMYLCASSPPGLAGTDTQYFGPGTRLTVL.

J is TRBJ2-7 and V is TRBV3-1, with a weak D call TRBD2 (6 bases). Trimming removed 4 bases from V and 1 base from J, with 17 bases in between. The V gene's germline CDR1 is LGHDT and CDR2 YNNKEL (reference sequence). This CDR3 region has 16 residues. The CDR3 nucleotides read TGTGCCAGCAGCCCAGCTGTTGTGCGGGGTTCCTACGAGCAGTACTTC. Amino acids: CASSPAVVRGSYEQYF.

The V call is TRBV2, the J call TRBJ2-3; the match to TRBD2 covers 11 bases. The V and J ends lost 6 bases and 2 bases, in that order; junction bases with no gene match: 7. The CDR3 spans 16 residues. Per germline, CDR1 SNHLY and CDR2 FYNNEI. This CDR3 reads CASSNRLAGLTDTQYF. In DNA form, the CDR3 reads TGTGCCAGCAGCAACAGACTAGCGGGGCTCACAGATACGCAGTATTTT.